The 28 T cell receptor beta chains reported below all come from one sample, sequenced in a study of T cell repertoires in urothelial bladder cancer. Produced via immunoSEQ multiplex PCR; TCRdb's table is partial and in-frame only. The sample holds about 13,000 clones; less than 75% are singletons and the top ten take approximately 9%. Sequencing was carried out using tumor-infiltrating cells from bladder cancer. All receptors come from a human donor with urothelial carcinoma.

This clone was observed a few times. This CDR3 is CASSLVGAPYEQYF. The CDR3 nucleotides are TGTGCCAGCAGCTTAGTGGGGGCCCCCTACGAGCAGTACTTC. V gene TRBV7-9 combines with J gene TRBJ2-7; maybe TRBD1 (6 bases). Trimming stripped 1 base from V and 2 bases from J, with 9 bases between. The CDR3 runs 14 residues. Germline-derived CDR1 and CDR2 are SEHNR and FQNEAQ (reference sequence).

Turning to this clone: The germline gene is not matched at one end of the junction; a read error may be the cause. Other DNA sequences of this sample code for an identical CDR3. The chain has TRBV7-8 and TRBJ2-1, with D maybe TRBD1 (5 bases). Germline V lookup: CDR1 SGHVS, CDR2 FQNEAQ. This CDR3 is 14 amino acids long. The CDR3 DNA is TGCGCCAGCAGCACCCGTGGGGCTTACAATGAGCAGTTCTTC. It codes for CASSTRGAYNEQFF.

The V gene is TRBV18, the J gene TRBJ1-4; D perhaps matches TRBD1 (6 bases). CDR1 and CDR2 (germline): KGHSH, LQKENI. V shed 0 bases and J shed 8 bases, with 7 bases lying between them. This CDR3 has 13 residues. Here the CDR3 reads CASSPPGAEKLFF. The CDR3, as DNA: TGTGCCAGCTCACCACCGGGGGCCGAAAAACTGTTTTTT. The whole variable domain, remainder taken from reference TRBV18 and TRBJ1-4, is NAGVMQNPRHLVRRRGQEARLRCSPMKGHSHVYWYRQLPEEGLKFMVYLQKENIIDESGMPKERFSAEFPKEGPSILRIQQVVRGDSAAYFCASSPPGAEKLFFGSGTQLSVL.

This clone has just a few counts. The genes are TRBV19 and TRBJ1-5; TRBD1 matches 7 bases. The CDR3 length is 14 residues. The germline V gene encodes CDR1 LNHDA and CDR2 SQIVND (reference sequence). J gave up 5 bases and V 3 bases, and 4 bases lay outside the gene matches. DNA for the CDR3: TGTGCCAGTAGTATGGGGACAGCCTATCAGCCCCAGCATTTT. Translating it yields CASSMGTAYQPQHF.

The chain carries TRBV18 and TRBJ1-5; D possibly corresponds to TRBD1 (6 bases). This CDR3 comprises 13 residues. Germline loops: CDR1 KGHSH, CDR2 LQKENI. The germline V and J ends were trimmed by 4 bases and 3 bases, with 7 bases remaining between them. The CDR3 spells CASSRTVNQPQHF. DNA of the CDR3: TGTGCCAGCTCACGGACAGTCAATCAGCCCCAGCATTTT.

V gene TRBV6-6 combines with J gene TRBJ2-5; 12 bases align to TRBD2. CDR1 is MNHNY, CDR2 SVGAGI, per germline (reference sequence). This CDR3 region has 16 residues. Losses at the gene ends were 3 bases for V and 6 bases for J; bases not matched to a gene: 8. This CDR3 reads CASSYFPSGGAKTQYF. CDR3 nucleotides: TGTGCCAGCAGTTATTTCCCTAGCGGGGGGGCGAAGACCCAGTACTTC.

This clone qualifies as medium-sized. Other DNA sequences of this sample code for an identical CDR3. The rearrangement links TRBV6-5 to TRBJ2-7, with 9 nucleotides matching TRBD1. CDR1 and CDR2 (germline): MNHEY, SVGAGI. Germline trimming cut 5 bases from V and 4 bases from J; bases unmatched to any gene: 9. The CDR3 runs to 15 residues. The CDR3 DNA reads TGTGCCAGCAGTAATTCTCGGACAGGGGCGTACGAGCAGTACTTC. This sequence encodes CASSNSRTGAYEQYF.

This clone was observed once. The V and J genes are TRBV30 and TRBJ1-2; D not certain. V lost 3 bases to trimming and J lost 0 bases, with 17 bases between them. The CDR3 runs 16 residues. The germline V gene encodes CDR1 GTSNPN and CDR2 SVGIG (reference sequence). CDR3 in DNA: TGTGCCTGGAGAATAACCGGGATCCAAGCTAACTATGGCTACACCTTC. Amino acids: CAWRITGIQANYGYTF.

This clone was picked up a small number of times. In DNA form, the CDR3 reads TGTGCCAGCAGTTGGGACAGAGCCTTCCTTGATGGCTACACCTTC. It encodes CASSWDRAFLDGYTF. The V call is TRBV27, the J call TRBJ1-2, with 7 bases lining up with TRBD1. CDR1 and CDR2 (germline): MNHEY, SMNVEV (reference sequence). The trim removed 4 bases at V and 6 bases at J, leaving 11 bases unmatched. The CDR3 runs 15 residues.

The V call is TRBV18, the J call TRBJ1-2, with no clear D. V gave up 4 bases and J gave up 7 bases, with 16 bases separating them. The V gene's germline CDR1 is KGHSH and CDR2 LQKENI. The CDR3 spans 14 residues. The CDR3 DNA follows: TGTGCCAGCTCACTGGACCGGGCTCTAGGTGGCTACACCTTC. Residues: CASSLDRALGGYTF. The whole variable domain, remainder taken from reference TRBV18 and TRBJ1-2, is NAGVMQNPRHLVRRRGQEARLRCSPMKGHSHVYWYRQLPEEGLKFMVYLQKENIIDESGMPKERFSAEFPKEGPSILRIQQVVRGDSAAYFCASSLDRALGGYTFGSGTRLTVV.

This clone is categorized as medium-sized. For the CDR3, the DNA is TGTGCCAGCAGGATACAGGGGTTCGGGACCCAGTACTTC. Residues: CASRIQGFGTQYF. This chain connects TRBV27 to TRBJ2-5, with 7 bases identical to TRBD1. This CDR3 is built from 13 residues. Germline CDR1 and CDR2: MNHEY and SMNVEV (reference sequence). The junction had 8 bases not matched to a gene; V was cut back by 6 bases and J by 7 bases.

This clone was counted between two and nine times. This chain uses TRBV19 with TRBJ1-2, with 9 bases aligning to TRBD1. Germline V gene sequence: CDR1 LNHDA, CDR2 SQIVND (reference sequence). The CDR3 runs 14 residues. With V trimmed by 4 bases and J by 4 bases, 4 bases remained unmatched. CDR3 amino acids: CASSRDREGYGYTF. CDR3 coding DNA: TGTGCCAGTAGTAGGGACAGGGAAGGCTATGGCTACACCTTC.

This chain links TRBV7-2 with TRBJ1-2, with 9 bases fitting TRBD1. CDR3 size: 14 residues. The junction had 6 bases not matched to a gene; V was cut back by 5 bases and J by 5 bases. The germline CDR1 and CDR2 sequences are SGHTA and FQGNSA. In DNA form, the CDR3 reads TGTGCCAGCAGCGCGGACAGGGGAGGTTATGGCTACACCTTC. Translating gives CASSADRGGYGYTF.

The J gene is TRBJ1-2, the V gene TRBV27; 10 positions match TRBD1. The CDR3 has 13 amino acids. The V and J ends lost 6 bases and 8 bases, in that order; junction bases with no gene match: 6. Per the germline V gene, CDR1 is MNHEY and CDR2 is SMNVEV (reference sequence). The CDR3 DNA sequence: TGTGCCAGCAGCGAACGACAGGGGGCCGGCTACACCTTC. The encoded protein is CASSERQGAGYTF.

V gene TRBV7-9 combines with J gene TRBJ1-1, with D perhaps TRBD1 (5 bases). CDR1 and CDR2 (germline): SEHNR, FQNEAQ (reference sequence). Between the trimmed V and J ends, which lost 5 bases and 8 bases, there was a span of 18 bases. The CDR3 is 14 residues long. The CDR3 spells CASSREGPSSEAFF. The DNA of the CDR3 is TGTGCCAGCAGCCGTGAGGGGCCATCTTCGGAAGCTTTCTTT.

The chain couples TRBV6-4 to TRBJ1-2, with 7 nucleotides matching TRBD1. Germline V gene sequence: CDR1 MRHNA, CDR2 SNTAGT. Trimming removed 2 bases from V and 8 bases from J; junction bases left unmatched: 11. This CDR3 is 15 amino acids long. The CDR3: CASSDEGGGPNGYTF. The DNA of the CDR3 is TGTGCCAGCAGTGACGAGGGAGGGGGCCCCAACGGCTACACCTTC.

The gene calls are TRBV5-3 and TRBJ1-1; D unclear. TRBV5-3 is an ORF, and what it does is uncertain. This CDR3 spans 14 amino acids. Trimming stripped 1 base from V and 0 bases from J, with 7 bases between. CDR3 region: CARSLSDVNTEAFF. The CDR3, as DNA: TGTGCCAGAAGCTTGTCAGACGTGAACACTGAAGCTTTCTTT.

The V gene is TRBV6-5, the J gene TRBJ1-1; tentative D call: TRBD1 (5 bases). The germline V gene encodes CDR1 MNHEY and CDR2 SVGAGI. This CDR3 contains 11 residues. V was pared by 5 bases and J by 7 bases, with 8 bases between. The CDR3 is CASSRGLEAFF. In DNA form, the CDR3 reads TGTGCCAGCAGTAGGGGCCTTGAAGCTTTCTTT.

The V and J genes are TRBV4-3 and TRBJ2-1; 8 nucleotides match TRBD1. The length of the CDR3 is 15 residues. In germline, CDR1 is LGHNA, CDR2 YSLEER. Germline trimming cut 3 bases from V and 3 bases from J; bases unmatched to any gene: 4. The CDR3 reads CASSQGTGDYNEQFF. Here the CDR3 DNA reads TGCGCCAGCAGCCAGGGGACAGGCGACTACAATGAGCAGTTCTTC.

In its sample, this clone was seen a few times. The V call is TRBV7-2, the J call TRBJ1-2; TRBD1 matches at 7 bases. The CDR3 runs to 16 residues. Losses at the gene ends were 2 bases for V and 8 bases for J; bases not matched to a gene: 14. Germline lookup yields CDR1 SGHTA and CDR2 FQGNSA. This CDR3 reads CASSLSTNHRGGGYTF. The CDR3 coding sequence is TGTGCCAGCAGCTTATCCACTAACCACAGGGGCGGAGGCTACACCTTC.

The V gene is TRBV27, the J gene TRBJ2-1; 11 bases are a match to TRBD2. V was clipped by 0 bases and J by 8 bases; unmatched bases: 12. The CDR3 covers 18 residues. CDR1 and CDR2 from the germline V gene are MNHEY and SMNVEV (reference sequence). The CDR3 DNA sequence: TGTGCCAGCAGTTTATCAGGCCTAGCGGGGGGCGGAAGGGATGAGCAGTTCTTC. Translated: CASSLSGLAGGGRDEQFF.

This chain uses TRBV4-2 with TRBJ2-5, with 10 bases lining up with TRBD1. The V and J ends lost 0 bases and 1 base, in that order; junction bases with no gene match: 5. The germline CDR1 and CDR2 sequences are LGHNA and YNFKEQ. The CDR3 sequence is 17 residues long. CDR3 sequence: CASSQDSRQGAQETQYF. The CDR3 nucleotides are TGTGCCAGCAGCCAAGATAGCCGACAGGGGGCCCAAGAGACCCAGTACTTC.

A single count supports this clone. The rearrangement uses TRBV6-9 and TRBJ1-4; a possible D gene is TRBD1 (6 bases). V was pared by 2 bases and J by 3 bases, with 7 bases between. Germline CDR1 reads MNHGY; CDR2 reads SVAAGI. CDR3 length equals 14 residues. CDR3 sequence reads: CASSYNRANEKLFF. The CDR3 region has the DNA TGTGCCAGCAGTTATAACAGGGCTAATGAAAAACTGTTTTTT.

This rearrangement joins TRBV9 to TRBJ2-3, with 10 bases aligning to TRBD2. CDR3 length: 21 amino acids. Germline V gene lookup returns CDR1 SGDLS and CDR2 YYNGEE. J gave up 0 bases and V 2 bases, and 18 bases lay outside the gene matches. The CDR3 spells CASSVQSYTGTSASSTDTQYF. The CDR3 region has the DNA TGTGCCAGCAGCGTCCAAAGTTATACCGGGACTAGCGCTTCTAGCACAGATACGCAGTATTTT.

The chain carries TRBV5-1 and TRBJ2-2; D not resolved. The V gene's germline CDR1 is SGHRS and CDR2 YFSETQ. V lost 2 bases and J 6 bases, leaving 5 bases between the germline ends. The CDR3 length is 12 residues. In DNA form, the CDR3 reads TGCGCCAGCAGCTTCGGACCCGGGGAGCTGTTTTTT. It encodes CASSFGPGELFF.

This clone has only a few counts. V is TRBV25-1 and J is TRBJ2-7; tentatively, D is TRBD2 (6 bases). With 6 bases removed from V and 5 bases from J, the gap between germline ends came to 11 bases. Germline V gives CDR1 MGHDK, CDR2 SYGVNS. The CDR3 length is 12 residues. Here the CDR3 reads CASRSGWNEQYF. CDR3 DNA sequence: TGTGCCAGCAGAAGCGGGTGGAACGAGCAGTACTTC.

By frequency in the sample, this clone is medium-sized. The DNA for the CDR3 is TGTGCCAGCTCACCTGACACCTACGAGCAGTACTTC. It encodes CASSPDTYEQYF. This rearrangement joins TRBV18 to TRBJ2-7; unclear D gene. Germline-derived CDR1 and CDR2 are KGHSH and LQKENI. Trimming removed 3 bases from V and 2 bases from J, with 5 bases in between. The CDR3 consists of 12 residues.

This chain links TRBV19 with TRBJ1-2; a possible D gene is TRBD1 (5 bases). Trimming cost V 6 bases and J 8 bases, with 16 bases left between them. The CDR3 runs to 13 residues. Germline V gives CDR1 LNHDA, CDR2 SQIVND (reference sequence). DNA for the CDR3: TGTGCCAGTAGCTACGGGACGGAGAGGGGCTACACCTTC. This encodes CASSYGTERGYTF.